The following is a TCR beta chain sequence with its context. What it binds is unknown. J gave up 2 bases and V 4 bases, and 6 bases lay outside the gene matches. From germline, CDR1 is SGDLS and CDR2 YYNGEE. CDR3 length: 16 amino acids. Several immunoSEQ plates received, in even portions, the genomic DNA of each subset. Data came from immunoSEQ multiplex PCR; TCRdb stores just in-frame clones and leaves some out. The sample contains about a million clones, approximately 80% of which appear only once. These data originate in a study of shared clonotypes between healthy human individuals. Broader study findings: Among the subsets, naive ones generally showed larger estimated richness than memory ones. Blood was the only sampled material, and tissue repertoires likely differ.

CD4+ cells were split into CD45RA+ naive and CD45RA-negative memory subsets. The sequencing sample was made of memory CD4+ T cells sorted from blood. Noted subset: CD45RA-negative fraction. The chain employs TRBV9 and TRBJ2-3, with 11 bases that match TRBD2. This clonotype was sampled from a man aged 18 to 30 in good health. CDR3 DNA: TGTGCCAGCAGCTCCGGACTAGCGGGCCTCACAGATACGCAGTATTTT. This sequence encodes CASSSGLAGLTDTQYF.